Detailed here is one TCR beta chain. Profiled with immunoSEQ multiplex PCR; TCRdb holds only in-frame clones, not every one. The sample lists millions of clones; about 92% were seen once. The CDR3 loop spans 13 amino acids. Looked up from germline, CDR1 is MNHNS and CDR2 is SASEGT. Trimming cost V 8 bases and J 2 bases, with 10 bases left between them. This sample was taken from a study of shared clonotypes between healthy human individuals. Both subsets, CD45RA+ naive and CD45RA-negative memory, were split from the CD4+ cells. The source is a man aged 18 to 35 in good health. The sequencing sample was made of naive CD4+ T cells sorted from blood. Subset defined: CD45RA+ positively selected. The chain uses TRBV6-1 and TRBJ1-5; D is perhaps TRBD1 (5 bases). This chain's CDR3 is CASSGSGNQPQHF. The CDR3 nucleotides read TGTGCCAGCTCAGGGAGCGGCAATCAGCCCCAGCATTTT.